This is a list of T cell receptor beta chains from one sample in a study of blood T cell repertoires in COVID-19. TCRdb's table, derived via immunoSEQ multiplex PCR, lists solely in-frame clones and lacks some. Of 150,000 to 200,000 clones detected, around 89% appear once; the ten largest clones hold around 4.8%. Material for sequencing was peripheral blood. The source is a human donor in a cohort sampled during active COVID-19. CDR3s include the opening cysteine and the closing phenylalanine or tryptophan. The order of the fields is D gene, J gene, V gene, clone size, CDR3 DNA, CDR3 protein. The D gene is left open where the match is weak. A clone size is listed for some rows: how often the clone was seen (once, few, many), or a class if it is expanded.

. TRBJ1-1 TRBV2 . TGTGCCAGCAGTGAATGGGTGGCAGGCGACACTGAAGCTTTCTTT CASSEWVAGDTEAFF
TRBD1 TRBJ1-4 TRBV5-5 . TGTGCCAGCAGCTTAGAGGGACAGACTAATGAAAAACTGTTTTTT CASSLEGQTNEKLFF
TRBD2 TRBJ2-5 TRBV27 . TGTGCCAGCAGTTTAAAACTGAGGACTAGCGGGAGAAAGACCCAGTACTTC CASSLKLRTSGRKTQYF
. TRBJ1-2 TRBV6-5 . TGTGCCAGCAGTTACTCCAGTGACAGGAACTATGGCTACACCTTC CASSYSSDRNYGYTF
. TRBJ1-3 TRBV21-1 . TGTGCCAGCAGCACTAACAGACAGGGAATTGTTGGAAACACCATATATTTT CASSTNRQGIVGNTIYF
. TRBJ1-5 TRBV13 . TGTGCCAGCAGTAACCGGGGGGTGGGTCCCGAGCCCCAGCATTTT CASSNRGVGPEPQHF
. TRBJ2-7 TRBV6-5 . TGTGCCAGCACTCCAACGTGGCAGGCCTACTACGAGCAGTACTTC CASTPTWQAYYEQYF
. TRBJ2-1 TRBV11-2 . TGTGCCAGCAGCGTCGACTCAGCGGGCAGCTCCTACAATGAGCAGTTCTTC CASSVDSAGSSYNEQFF
. TRBJ2-1 TRBV29-1 . TGCAGCGTTGATACGGGGAGCTCCTACAATGAGCAGTTCTTC CSVDTGSSYNEQFF
. TRBJ1-1 TRBV5-1 . TGCGCCAGCACTAAGACAGTCTTTCACACTGAAGCTTTCTTT CASTKTVFHTEAFF
TRBD1 TRBJ1-2 TRBV4-3 . TGCGCCAGCAGCCAGGACAGGGAGACCTATGGCTACACCTTC CASSQDRETYGYTF
. TRBJ2-7 TRBV6-5 . TGTGCCAGCAGTTACTCCCCTAAATACGAGCAGTACTTC CASSYSPKYEQYF
. TRBJ1-4 TRBV7-2 . TGTGCCAGCAGCTTATGGCAGGCTACGGCGTCTAATGAAAAACTGTTTTTT CASSLWQATASNEKLFF
. TRBJ1-2 TRBV7-9 . TGTGCCAGCAGCCCCGCTAGCGGGGTTGATGGCTACACCTTC CASSPASGVDGYTF
TRBD1 TRBJ1-6 TRBV19 . TGTGCCAGTAGTACGGGACAGGGATGGTCACCCCTCCACTTT CASSTGQGWSPLHF
. TRBJ2-7 TRBV3-1/TRBV3-2 few TGTGCCAGCAGCCAAGGCACAGCCACTTACGAGCAGTACTTC CASSQGTATYEQYF
. TRBJ2-1 TRBV4-2 once TGTGCCAGCAGCCAAGCAGGGGACAATGAGCAGTTCTTC CASSQAGDNEQFF
. TRBJ1-6 TRBV27 . TGTGCCAGCAGTTTAGGGGGGACGATACCGGGCTTACCCCTCCACTTT CASSLGGTIPGLPLHF
TRBD2 TRBJ2-1 TRBV4-1 . TGCGCCAGCAGCCAAGAGCAAGCGGGAGTATACAATGAGCAGTTCTTC CASSQEQAGVYNEQFF
. TRBJ1-4 TRBV7-8 . TGTGCCAGCAGCGCCGCGCAAGAAAAACTGTTTTTT CASSAAQEKLFF
TRBD2 TRBJ2-1 TRBV10-2 . TGCGCCAGCAGTGTTCTCCAGCGGGAGGGCCGCAATGAGCAGTTCTTC CASSVLQREGRNEQFF
. TRBJ1-1 TRBV30 . TGTGCCTGGAGTGTAATGGGGCCGACTGAAGCTTTCTTT CAWSVMGPTEAFF
. TRBJ1-5 TRBV6-6 . TGTGCCAGCAGTTACTCTGGCGGACTCAATCAGCCCCAGCATTTT CASSYSGGLNQPQHF
. TRBJ2-2 TRBV5-4 . TGTGCCAGCAGCTTGGACCCCAGCGGCTGGAACACCGGGGAGCTGTTTTTT CASSLDPSGWNTGELFF
TRBD1 TRBJ1-2 TRBV19 . TGTGCCAGTAGTGTCCCGGGACAGGGAGGACGCTACACCTTC CASSVPGQGGRYTF
. TRBJ2-3 TRBV11-3 . TGTGCCAGCAGCTTAGTCGGCGGGGATACGCAGTATTTT CASSLVGGDTQYF
TRBD1 TRBJ1-5 TRBV18 . TGTGCCAGCTCACCACCTGAGACAGGGGGGCAGCCCCAGCATTTT CASSPPETGGQPQHF
. TRBJ2-2 TRBV7-8 . TGTGCCAGCAGCCGTTCCGGGAGAACTTTTCTCGCCGGGGAGCTGTTTTTT CASSRSGRTFLAGELFF
. TRBJ2-7 TRBV7-9 once TGTGCCAGCAGCTTAGAGAGCAGGGCAGGGGAGCAGTACTTC CASSLESRAGEQYF
TRBD2 TRBJ2-7 TRBV13 . TGTGCCACCCCCGGGGGAGCGGGAGTAGAATTGTACTTC CATPGGAGVELYF
. TRBJ2-6 TRBV7-2 . TGTGCCAGCAGGCAGGGTTACCGCTCTGGGGCCAACGTCCTGACTTTC CASRQGYRSGANVLTF
. TRBJ1-1 TRBV6-5 . TGTGCCAGCCGTAGGGGAAAGAACACTGAAGCTTTCTTT CASRRGKNTEAFF